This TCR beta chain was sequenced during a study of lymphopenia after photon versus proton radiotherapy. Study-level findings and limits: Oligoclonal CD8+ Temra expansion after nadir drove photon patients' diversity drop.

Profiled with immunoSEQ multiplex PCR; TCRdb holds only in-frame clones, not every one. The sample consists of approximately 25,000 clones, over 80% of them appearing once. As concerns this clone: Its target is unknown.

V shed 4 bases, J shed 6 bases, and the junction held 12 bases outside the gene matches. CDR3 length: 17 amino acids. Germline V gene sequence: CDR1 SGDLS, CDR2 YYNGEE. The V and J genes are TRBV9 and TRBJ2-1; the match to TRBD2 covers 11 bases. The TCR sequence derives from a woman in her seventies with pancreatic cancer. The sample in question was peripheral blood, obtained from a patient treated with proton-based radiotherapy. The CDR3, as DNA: TGTGCCAGCAGCCATTTAGCGGGAGGGCCCTTCGGCAATGAGCAGTTCTTC. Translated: CASSHLAGGPFGNEQFF.